This TCR beta chain derives from a study of blood T cells in healthy people across ages. On this clonotype: The antigen remains unidentified.

The donors, aged about 6 to 95, were healthy Caucasians from Russia. V shed 0 bases and J shed 8 bases, with 11 bases lying between them. The V gene's germline CDR1 is ENHRY and CDR2 SYGVKD. The CDR3 loop spans 14 amino acids. Study results and limitations: Strong correlation linked observed beta diversity and percent naive T cells. Because donor CMV status was unknown, expanded clonotype changes were possibly confounded.

A second PCR of roughly 6 to 12 cycles used a sample-barcoded 5' primer and a J-beta primer mix. In TCRdb, the 5' RACE reads were re-called with MiXCR into one record per CDR3 protein. The profile shows some 800,000 distinct CDR3 sequences, around 42% of them singletons. This TCR was sampled from a man aged 55 to 70 in good health. The V gene is TRBV10-3, the J gene TRBJ2-1; D unclear. Input material: blood. The CDR3 sequence: CAISESSWGDEQFF. In DNA, the CDR3 is TGTGCCATCAGTGAGTCTTCATGGGGTGATGAGCAGTTCTTC.